The subject of this entry is one TCR beta chain. Enrollment of patients from Seattle took place during active infection, with longitudinal follow-up. Assay: immunoSEQ multiplex PCR; the TCRdb copy retains only in-frame clones and omits some. The data show more than 350,000 clones, around 90% seen once. The sample comes from a study of blood T cell repertoires in COVID-19. Looking at the study overall: Acute and convalescent COVID-19 samples came from the United States, Italy and Spain.

CDR1 MDHEN and CDR2 SYDVKM come from the germline V gene. The CDR3 totals 14 residues. V was trimmed by 5 bases and J by 0 bases, leaving 9 bases between them. This receptor was taken from a young woman with COVID-19, enrolled during active disease. The material sequenced was peripheral blood. The genes are TRBV28 and TRBJ2-3; D is unresolved. This CDR3 reads CASSPLLSTDTQYF. The DNA for the CDR3 is TGTGCCAGCAGTCCCCTTCTGAGCACAGATACGCAGTATTTT.